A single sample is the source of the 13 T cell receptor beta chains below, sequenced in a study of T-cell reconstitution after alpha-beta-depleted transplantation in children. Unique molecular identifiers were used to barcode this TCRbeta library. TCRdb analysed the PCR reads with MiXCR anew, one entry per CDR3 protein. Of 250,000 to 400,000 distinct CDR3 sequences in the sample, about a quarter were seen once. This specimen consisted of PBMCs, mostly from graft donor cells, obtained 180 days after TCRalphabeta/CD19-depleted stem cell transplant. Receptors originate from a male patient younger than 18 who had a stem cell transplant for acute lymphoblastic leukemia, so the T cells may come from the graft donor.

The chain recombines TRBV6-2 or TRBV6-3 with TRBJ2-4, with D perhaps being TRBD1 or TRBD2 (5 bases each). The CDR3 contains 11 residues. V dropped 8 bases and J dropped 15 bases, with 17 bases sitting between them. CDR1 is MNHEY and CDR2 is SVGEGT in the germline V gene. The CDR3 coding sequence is TGTGCCAGCGGAAACGGGGCGAAGGGGTACTTC. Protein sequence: CASGNGAKGYF.

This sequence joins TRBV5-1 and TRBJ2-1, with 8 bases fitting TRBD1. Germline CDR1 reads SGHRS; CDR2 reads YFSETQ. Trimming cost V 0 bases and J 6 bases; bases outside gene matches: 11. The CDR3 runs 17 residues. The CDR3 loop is CASSLAFYGTGTNEQFF. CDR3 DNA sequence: TGCGCCAGCAGCTTGGCCTTTTATGGGACAGGCACCAATGAGCAGTTCTTC.

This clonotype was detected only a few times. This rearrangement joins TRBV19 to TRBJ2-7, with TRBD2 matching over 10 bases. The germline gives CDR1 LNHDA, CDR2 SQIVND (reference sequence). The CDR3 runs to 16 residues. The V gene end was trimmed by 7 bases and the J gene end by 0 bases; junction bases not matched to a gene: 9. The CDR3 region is CASKRTSGSGSYEQYF. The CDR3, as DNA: TGTGCCAGTAAGAGGACTAGCGGTTCGGGCTCCTACGAGCAGTACTTC.

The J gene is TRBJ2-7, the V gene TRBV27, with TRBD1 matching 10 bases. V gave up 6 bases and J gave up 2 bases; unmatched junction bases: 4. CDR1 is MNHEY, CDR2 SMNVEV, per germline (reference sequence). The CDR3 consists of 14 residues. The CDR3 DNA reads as TGTGCCAGCAGGAGGACAGGGGGGACCTACGAGCAGTACTTC. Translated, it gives CASRRTGGTYEQYF.

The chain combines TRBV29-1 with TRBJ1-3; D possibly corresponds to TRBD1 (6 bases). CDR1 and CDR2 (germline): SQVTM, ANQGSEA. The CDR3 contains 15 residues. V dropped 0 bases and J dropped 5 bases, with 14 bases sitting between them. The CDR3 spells CSVEEGFRGRNTIYF. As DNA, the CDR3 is TGCAGCGTTGAAGAAGGTTTCAGGGGAAGAAACACCATATATTTT.

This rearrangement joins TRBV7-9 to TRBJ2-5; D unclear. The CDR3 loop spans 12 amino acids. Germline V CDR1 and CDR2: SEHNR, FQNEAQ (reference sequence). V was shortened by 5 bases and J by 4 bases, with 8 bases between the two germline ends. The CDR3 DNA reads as TGTGCCAGCAGCCGAAAAGTAGAGACCCAGTACTTC. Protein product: CASSRKVETQYF.

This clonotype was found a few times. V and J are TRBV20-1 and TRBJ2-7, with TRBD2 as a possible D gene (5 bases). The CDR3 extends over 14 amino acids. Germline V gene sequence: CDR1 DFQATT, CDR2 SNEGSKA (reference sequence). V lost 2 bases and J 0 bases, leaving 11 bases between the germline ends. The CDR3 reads CSARRTPSSYEQYF. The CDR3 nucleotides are TGCAGTGCTAGAAGGACTCCTAGCTCCTACGAGCAGTACTTC.

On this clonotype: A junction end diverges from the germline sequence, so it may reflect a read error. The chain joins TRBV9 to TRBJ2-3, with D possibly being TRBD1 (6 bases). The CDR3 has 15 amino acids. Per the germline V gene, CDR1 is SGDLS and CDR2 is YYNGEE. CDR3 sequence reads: CTSSVGRQGTDTQYF. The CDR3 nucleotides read TGTACCAGCAGCGTAGGCCGACAGGGCACAGATACGCAGTATTTT.

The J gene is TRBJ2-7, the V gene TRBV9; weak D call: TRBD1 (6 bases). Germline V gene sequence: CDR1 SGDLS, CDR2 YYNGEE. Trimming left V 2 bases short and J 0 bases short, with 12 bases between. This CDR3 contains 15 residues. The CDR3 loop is CASSVLPGHSYEQYF. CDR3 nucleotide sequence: TGTGCCAGCAGCGTTTTACCGGGACACTCCTACGAGCAGTACTTC.

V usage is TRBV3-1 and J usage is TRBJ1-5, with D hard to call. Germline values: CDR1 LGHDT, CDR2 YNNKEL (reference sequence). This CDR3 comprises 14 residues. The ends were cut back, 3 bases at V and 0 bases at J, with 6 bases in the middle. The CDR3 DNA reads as TGTGCCAGCAGCCAGGAGTATAGCAATCAGCCCCAGCATTTT. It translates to CASSQEYSNQPQHF.

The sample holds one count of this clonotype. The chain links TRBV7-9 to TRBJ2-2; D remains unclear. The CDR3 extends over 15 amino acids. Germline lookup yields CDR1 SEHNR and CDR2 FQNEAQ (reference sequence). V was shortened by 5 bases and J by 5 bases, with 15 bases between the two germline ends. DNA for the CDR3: TGTGCCAGCAGCCTGGTAGAGACGAGGACCGGGGAGCTGTTTTTT. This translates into CASSLVETRTGELFF.

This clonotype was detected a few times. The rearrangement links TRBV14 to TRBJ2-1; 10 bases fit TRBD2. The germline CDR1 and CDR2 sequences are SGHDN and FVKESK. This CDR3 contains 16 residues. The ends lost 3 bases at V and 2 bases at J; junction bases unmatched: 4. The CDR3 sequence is CASSQTSGRAYNEQFF. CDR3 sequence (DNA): TGTGCCAGCAGCCAGACGAGCGGGAGGGCCTACAATGAGCAGTTCTTC.

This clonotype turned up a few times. The CDR3: CASSEDSGRYTDTQYF. Written as DNA, the CDR3 is TGTGCCAGCAGTGAAGATAGCGGGAGGTACACAGATACGCAGTATTTT. This chain uses TRBV6-1 with TRBJ2-3; 10 bases agree with TRBD2. The junction had 3 bases not matched to a gene; V was cut back by 1 base and J by 2 bases. This CDR3 contains 16 residues. Germline CDR1 MNHNS, CDR2 SASEGT.